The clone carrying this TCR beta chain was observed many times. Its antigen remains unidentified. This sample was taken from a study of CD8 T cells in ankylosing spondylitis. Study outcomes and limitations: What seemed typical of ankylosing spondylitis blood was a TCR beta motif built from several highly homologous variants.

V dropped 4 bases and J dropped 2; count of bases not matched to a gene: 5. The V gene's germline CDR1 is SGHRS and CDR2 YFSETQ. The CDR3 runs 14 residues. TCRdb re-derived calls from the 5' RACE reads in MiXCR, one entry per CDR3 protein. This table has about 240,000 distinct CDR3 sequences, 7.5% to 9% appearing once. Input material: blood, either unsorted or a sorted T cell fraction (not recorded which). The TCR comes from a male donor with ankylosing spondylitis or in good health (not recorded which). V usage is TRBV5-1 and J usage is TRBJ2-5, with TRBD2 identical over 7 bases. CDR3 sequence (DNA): TGCGCCAGCAGCAACGCGGGACTACAAGAGACCCAGTACTTC. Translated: CASSNAGLQETQYF.